The 6 T cell receptor beta chains below all came from one sample that was sequenced in a study of cytomegalovirus exposure and HLA in healthy donors (dated by TCRdb to 2015 to 2018). Library preparation used the immunoSEQ multiplex PCR assay. For the multiplex PCR, a mixture combining 60 forward primers for TCR Vbeta segments and 13 reverse primers for TCR Jbeta segments was used. As stored in TCRdb, this immuneACCESS dataset retains in-frame rearrangements with V and J assigned. A fraction of the clones does not appear; measured against another copy, unresolved V genes explain less than half of the discrepancy, and the remainder lacks a known reason. The sample table shows 140,000 or so clones, and approximately 57% are seen once. The ten top clones hold around 2% of the sample. The sequenced sample was PBMCs. Receptors were obtained from a male donor in good health and CMV-seronegative.

The chain carries TRBV23-1 and TRBJ1-5; 9 bases fit TRBD1. TRBV23-1 is annotated as an ORF whose role is uncertain. This CDR3 is 18 amino acids long. After removal of 3 bases from V and 7 bases from J, the junction contained 16 bases not matched to a gene. The CDR3 sequence: CASSHRDRVVEPKQPQHF. In DNA, the CDR3 is TGCGCCAGCAGTCACCGGGACAGGGTAGTGGAACCTAAACAGCCCCAGCATTTT.

The V gene is TRBV14, the J gene TRBJ2-2; D is unclear. V was trimmed by 5 bases and J by 1 base, leaving 8 bases between them. The CDR3 is 14 amino acids. Germline lookup yields CDR1 SGHDN and CDR2 FVKESK. CDR3 bases: TGTGCCAGCAGCGCGCCGAAGAACACCGGGGAGCTGTTTTTT. Amino acids: CASSAPKNTGELFF. Combining the CDR3 with reference TRBV14 and TRBJ2-2 gives the whole variable domain EAGVTQFPSHSVIEKGQTVTLRCDPISGHDNLYWYRRVMGKEIKFLLHFVKESKQDESGMPNNRFLAERTGGTYSTLKVQPAELEDSGVYFCASSAPKNTGELFFGEGSRLTVL.

In this sample, this clone turned up many times. The chain employs TRBV18 and TRBJ1-6; TRBD1 is a possible D gene (5 bases). Germline-derived CDR1 and CDR2 are KGHSH and LQKENI. V dropped 3 bases and J dropped 10 bases, with 22 bases sitting between them. The CDR3 spans 17 residues. CDR3: CASSPAQAAGGSSPLHF. In DNA form, the CDR3 reads TGTGCCAGCTCACCGGCACAGGCGGCCGGCGGGAGCTCACCCCTCCACTTT.

V and J are TRBV5-1 and TRBJ1-4, with unresolved D. Germline-derived CDR1 and CDR2 are SGHRS and YFSETQ. CDR3 size: 13 residues. V dropped 5 bases and J dropped 5 bases, with 10 bases sitting between them. Written as DNA, the CDR3 is TGCGCCAGCAGTCCGAGGGAGAATGAAAAACTGTTTTTT. This sequence encodes CASSPRENEKLFF.

The genes are TRBV7-8 and TRBJ1-5, with D possibly matching TRBD1 (6 bases). This CDR3 is built from 14 residues. Looked up from germline, CDR1 is SGHVS and CDR2 is FQNEAQ. V dropped 1 base and J dropped 6 bases, with 10 bases sitting between them. The chain's CDR3 is CASSLVAGAQPQHF. CDR3 DNA sequence: TGTGCCAGCAGCTTAGTGGCAGGGGCTCAGCCCCAGCATTTT.

This clone came up a few times. The J gene is TRBJ2-6, the V gene TRBV7-6, with TRBD2 as a possible D gene (6 bases). There are 13 residues in the CDR3. From germline, CDR1 is SGHVS and CDR2 FNYEAQ. V lost 8 bases and J 5 bases, leaving 10 bases between the germline ends. CDR3 loop: CASAGSRANVLTF. CDR3 coding DNA: TGTGCCAGCGCGGGGTCCAGGGCCAACGTCCTGACTTTC. The full variable domain, in which reference TRBV7-6 and TRBJ2-6 provide the parts outside the CDR3, is GAGVSQSPRYKVTKRGQDVALRCDPISGHVSLYWYRQALGQGPEFLTYFNYEAQQDKSGLPNDRFSAERPEGSISTLTIQRTEQRDSAMYRCASAGSRANVLTFGAGSRLTVL.